This T cell receptor beta chain stems from a study of cytomegalovirus exposure and HLA in healthy donors. Study-wide findings and caveats: An analysis done earlier found most TCR beta V segments productive about 87% or about 30% of the time. It was 150 to 200 TCR beta chains that were listed as cytomegalovirus-associated.

PCR used 60 Vbeta primers and 13 Jbeta primers. Profiled with immunoSEQ multiplex PCR; TCRdb holds only in-frame clones, not every one. The sample totals 130,000 or so clones. Each donor was healthy, and each was a bone marrow donor. CDR1 MNHEY and CDR2 SMNVEV come from the germline V gene (reference sequence). The CDR3 spans 18 residues. Trimming cost V 5 bases and J 1 base; bases outside gene matches: 16. A remark on this clone: The antigen is undetermined.

The chain uses TRBV27 and TRBJ2-7; 8 bases align to TRBD1. Sequenced sample: PBMCs. This receptor was taken from a woman aged 18-29 years in good health and CMV-seronegative. In DNA form, the CDR3 reads TGTGCCAGCAGTCCACCTTACTCGGGACAGGAGAGGTCCTACGAGCAGTACTTC. It translates to CASSPPYSGQERSYEQYF.